These T cell receptor beta chains were read from a single sample in a study of shared clonotypes between healthy human individuals. Libraries were prepared by immunoSEQ multiplex PCR; TCRdb keeps only in-frame clonotypes and omits some of them. Among roughly 2,000,000 clones listed, around 96% were seen once. The sequenced material came from naive CD8+ T cells sorted from blood. These receptors all stem from a man aged 18 to 35 in good health. Each CDR3 is given with its conserved first and last residue. Clone size appears in some rows only: once, few, many, or a class for an expanded clone.

v_gene | abundance | CDR3aa
TRBV6-5 | - | CASSYSDSYNEQFF
TRBV7-9 | - | CASSLVGGTGELFF
TRBV7-9 | - | CASSSAGTIFTDTQYF
TRBV5-8 | - | CASSWGQGSTEAFF
TRBV18 | - | CASSHLQDSYYGYTF
TRBV2 | - | CASSATVNTGELFF
TRBV2 | - | CASSEISYEQYF
TRBV25-1 | - | CASNPGTGNTIYF
TRBV4-1 | - | CASSQKLAGAAYNEQFF
TRBV7-9 | - | CASSPPLWDRMNTEAFF
TRBV10-1 | - | CASREVEGQIIYEQYF
TRBV28 | - | CASRDIAYEQYF
TRBV6-6 | - | CASSSTDTVTDTQYF
TRBV29-1 | - | CSVHGQGYEQYF
TRBV27 | - | CASSWGTSYNEQFF
TRBV6-1 | once | CASSEVPGQGAALPEAFF
TRBV4-1 | - | CASSNLAGTYEQYF
TRBV6-1 | - | CASSYRQGVYEQYF
TRBV5-4 | - | CASSLGYTDTQYF
TRBV13 | - | CASSSTSDEQYF
TRBV7-9 | once | CASSSEALDTQYF
TRBV7-6 | - | CASSLYDGSPLHF
TRBV4-2 | - | CASSQEGGVFETQYF
TRBV30 | - | CAWSVGRVGEAFF
TRBV7-3 | - | CASSPFGGAGTDTQYF
TRBV2 | - | CASSETPLRQYF
TRBV13 | - | CASSLPGGGYNEQFF
TRBV27 | - | CASSFGGELFF
TRBV5-4 | - | CASSLLGLAGSPYEQYF
TRBV19 | - | CASSSGVNYGYTF
TRBV6-5 | - | CASSTGREMNTEAFF
TRBV15 | once | CALRGAGRNEQFF
TRBV6-5 | - | CASSTGGSNTGELFF
TRBV6-5 | - | CASSPYSNQPQHF
TRBV18 | - | CASSPLARGNDYGYTF
TRBV7-9 | - | CASSPTGFFEQYF
TRBV11-2 | - | CASSPGDERPSYNEQFF
TRBV13 | - | CASSEGNTGELFF
TRBV9 | - | CASSVAAGGRETQYF
TRBV2 | - | CASSVGGENTEAFF
TRBV5-6 | - | CASSSGLVYEQYF
TRBV7-9 | once | CASSLAVSGGYQETQYF
TRBV28 | once | CASSLDSNQPQHF
TRBV5-4 | few | CASSLTESSYEQYF
TRBV2 | - | CASSVLRQPNTEAFF
TRBV4-3 | - | CASSQSGSEDTQYF
TRBV6-6 | once | CASSPGTSSFDEQYF
TRBV10-3 | - | CAISINEENTIYF
TRBV5-8 | - | CASSDLDSISGNTIYF
TRBV25-1 | - | CASSDRHREQYF
TRBV27 | - | CASSFISSGGTDTQYF